The rows below give T cell receptor beta chains drawn from one sample of a study of blood T cell repertoires in COVID-19. Repertoires were generated with immunoSEQ multiplex PCR, while TCRdb's copy carries only in-frame clones and drops some. The sample has around 87,000 clones; roughly 79% are singletons. Material: peripheral blood. These receptors came from a human donor in a cohort sampled during active COVID-19. The CDR3 runs from the conserved cysteine through the conserved F or W.

cdr3_aa: CASRGQGVSGELFF
v_call: TRBV2
j_call: TRBJ2-2
cdr3_length: 14

cdr3_aa: CASSRDWDNSPLHF
v_call: TRBV2
j_call: TRBJ1-6
cdr3_length: 14

cdr3_aa: CATTDWSSGANVLTF
v_call: TRBV19
j_call: TRBJ2-6
cdr3_length: 15

cdr3_aa: CASSVPLAGFYNEQFF
v_call: TRBV19
j_call: TRBJ2-1
cdr3_length: 16

cdr3_aa: CASSTTALLAKNIQYF
v_call: TRBV19
j_call: TRBJ2-4
cdr3_length: 16

cdr3_aa: CASSSRAGTGVEKLFF
v_call: TRBV11-2
j_call: TRBJ1-4
cdr3_length: 16

cdr3_aa: CASSFSGNQPQHF
v_call: TRBV5-1
j_call: TRBJ1-5
cdr3_length: 13

cdr3_aa: CASRRGGFSYEQYF
v_call: TRBV2
j_call: TRBJ2-7
cdr3_length: 14

cdr3_aa: CASSSSVGLAGASGTDTQYF
v_call: TRBV7-8
j_call: TRBJ2-3
cdr3_length: 20

cdr3_aa: CASSLMQGTYNEQFF
v_call: TRBV7-2
j_call: TRBJ2-1
cdr3_length: 15

cdr3_aa: CASSPRTGGLIDTEAFF
v_call: TRBV4-1
j_call: TRBJ1-1
cdr3_length: 17

cdr3_aa: CASSRPPGQGHTGELFF
v_call: TRBV11-3
j_call: TRBJ2-2
cdr3_length: 17

cdr3_aa: CASSNEGSTGELFF
v_call: TRBV18
j_call: TRBJ2-2
cdr3_length: 14

cdr3_aa: CASKRADTSTDTQYF
v_call: TRBV6-5
j_call: TRBJ2-3
cdr3_length: 15

cdr3_aa: CARCGGGRGYTF
v_call: TRBV12-3/TRBV12-4
j_call: TRBJ1-2
cdr3_length: 12

cdr3_aa: CASSLAGGQGHGYTF
v_call: TRBV5-6
j_call: TRBJ1-2
cdr3_length: 15

cdr3_aa: CASSPDRGKDTQYF
v_call: TRBV5-1
j_call: TRBJ2-3
cdr3_length: 14

cdr3_aa: CASSLDRVGSPLHF
v_call: TRBV5-6
j_call: TRBJ1-6
cdr3_length: 14

cdr3_aa: CASSHPSTTNEKLFF
v_call: TRBV4-2
j_call: TRBJ1-4
cdr3_length: 15

cdr3_aa: CATSDFAIGYNEQFF
v_call: TRBV24-1
j_call: TRBJ2-1
cdr3_length: 15

cdr3_aa: CASSAQGHGNQPQHF
v_call: TRBV7-2
j_call: TRBJ1-5
cdr3_length: 15

cdr3_aa: CASRGRTKGGAFF
v_call: TRBV2
j_call: TRBJ1-1
cdr3_length: 13

cdr3_aa: CASSPTGGIYEQYF
v_call: TRBV28
j_call: TRBJ2-7
cdr3_length: 14

cdr3_aa: CASSQEGQGASF
v_call: TRBV3-1/TRBV3-2
j_call: TRBJ2-7
cdr3_length: 12

cdr3_aa: CASRQGGTDTQYF
v_call: TRBV28
j_call: TRBJ2-3
cdr3_length: 13

cdr3_aa: CASSNKRVNQETQYF
v_call: TRBV25-1
j_call: TRBJ2-5
cdr3_length: 15